The 16 T cell receptor beta chains listed next were all sequenced from one sample in a study of T cell responses to AZD1222 COVID-19 vaccine. The assay was immunoSEQ multiplex PCR, and TCRdb's table has in-frame clones only and misses some. The sample consists of roughly 130,000 clones, about nine tenths of them appearing once. The specimen comprised peripheral blood, sampled on day 0 of AZD1222 vaccination. These receptors originate from an adult in good health.

The chain combines TRBV5-6 with TRBJ2-3; the D gene is possibly TRBD2 (5 bases). V shed 0 bases and J shed 4 bases, with 15 bases lying between them. The length of the CDR3 is 16 residues. From germline, CDR1 is SGHDT and CDR2 YYEEEE. CDR3 sequence: CASSLDVFEGADTQYF. CDR3 nucleotides: TGTGCCAGCAGCTTGGATGTGTTCGAGGGCGCAGATACGCAGTATTTT.

The J gene is TRBJ2-7, the V gene TRBV20-1, with D perhaps TRBD1 or TRBD2 (6 bases each). CDR3 length equals 14 residues. Germline lookup yields CDR1 DFQATT and CDR2 SNEGSKA (reference sequence). V shed 3 bases and J shed 0 bases, with 12 bases lying between them. The CDR3 spells CSASGGGSSYEQYF. The DNA of the CDR3 is TGCAGTGCTAGTGGAGGGGGGAGCTCCTACGAGCAGTACTTC.

This chain links TRBV18 with TRBJ2-7; D ambiguous. The germline V gene has CDR1 KGHSH and CDR2 LQKENI. This CDR3 comprises 13 residues. The V end was cut by 2 bases, the J end by 2 bases, with 7 bases between. The chain's CDR3 is CASSPREAYEQYF. Written as DNA, the CDR3 is TGTGCCAGCTCACCAAGAGAGGCCTACGAGCAGTACTTC.

This clone occurred a few times. This sequence joins TRBV19 and TRBJ2-2; D is undetermined. From germline, CDR1 is LNHDA and CDR2 SQIVND (reference sequence). The CDR3 runs to 13 residues. V dropped 5 bases and J dropped 5 bases, with 9 bases sitting between them. CDR3 amino acids: CASSPHATGELFF. In nucleotides, the CDR3 is TGTGCCAGTAGTCCTCATGCAACCGGGGAGCTGTTTTTT.

This clone showed up just once. The chain joins TRBV29-1 to TRBJ2-2, with TRBD2 identical over 8 bases. V gave up 5 bases and J gave up 5 bases; unmatched junction bases: 4. Germline-derived CDR1 and CDR2 are SQVTM and ANQGSEA. The CDR3 is made up of 13 amino acids. DNA for the CDR3: TGCAGCGTTAGCGGGAGAGAAACCGGGGAGCTGTTTTTT. This sequence encodes CSVSGRETGELFF.

The chain uses TRBV14 and TRBJ1-6; D call uncertain. This CDR3 contains 15 residues. In germline, CDR1 is SGHDN, CDR2 FVKESK. V was cut by 3 bases and J by 4 bases, with 10 bases left in between. CDR3 nucleotide sequence: TGTGCCAGCAGCCAGTTCTCGGGTTATAATTCACCCCTCCACTTT. It is translated as CASSQFSGYNSPLHF.

The CDR3 sequence: CASSPYGETQYF. The CDR3 DNA follows: TGTGCCAGCAGTCCCTACGGGGAGACCCAGTACTTC. The V call is TRBV6-5, the J call TRBJ2-5; D is unresolved. V lost 5 bases and J 5 bases, leaving 9 bases between the germline ends. Germline assignment: CDR1 MNHEY and CDR2 SVGAGI. The CDR3 spans 12 residues.

J is TRBJ2-5 and V is TRBV6-5; tentatively, D is TRBD2 (6 bases). Trimming pared 6 bases from V and 2 bases from J, leaving 16 bases between. The CDR3 runs to 15 residues. CDR1 is MNHEY, CDR2 SVGAGI, per germline. The CDR3: CASSDIGSRQETQYF. CDR3 nucleotide sequence: TGTGCCAGCAGCGACATCGGGAGCAGACAAGAGACCCAGTACTTC.

V usage is TRBV28 and J usage is TRBJ1-2; D not certain. The CDR3 length is 15 residues. CDR1 MDHEN and CDR2 SYDVKM come from the germline V gene. Deletions cut 8 bases from V and 0 bases from J, with 16 bases between. The CDR3 loop is CASGRAVGSNYGYTF. The CDR3 DNA reads TGTGCCAGCGGTCGAGCCGTAGGTTCTAACTATGGCTACACCTTC.

DNA of the CDR3: TGCGCCAGCAGCTTCGACAGGGGTAACTATGGCTACACCTTC. It is translated as CASSFDRGNYGYTF. The chain is built from TRBV5-1 and TRBJ1-2; 8 nucleotides align to TRBD1. CDR3 length: 14 residues. Trimming removed 2 bases from V and 1 base from J; junction bases left unmatched: 1. Germline CDR1 SGHRS, CDR2 YFSETQ.

The chain joins TRBV3-1 (or the pseudogene TRBV3-2) to TRBJ2-7, with 7 bases matching TRBD2. Germline lookup yields CDR1 LGHDT and CDR2 YNNKEL (reference sequence). The CDR3 is 15 residues long. V was clipped by 4 bases and J by 2 bases; unmatched bases: 8. The CDR3 region is CASSLRGSGAYEQYF. The DNA of the CDR3 is TGTGCCAGCAGCCTGAGGGGCAGCGGGGCCTACGAGCAGTACTTC.

The chain combines TRBV6-1 with TRBJ1-1, with a tentative D call TRBD1 (6 bases). Germline-derived CDR1 and CDR2 are MNHNS and SASEGT. V shed 6 bases and J shed 7 bases, with 12 bases lying between them. There are 12 residues in the CDR3. As DNA, the CDR3 is TGTGCCAGCAGACTCGACAGGAATGAAGCTTTCTTT. This encodes CASRLDRNEAFF.

This chain connects TRBV7-3 to TRBJ2-5; 12 nucleotides match TRBD1. Unmatched junction bases numbered 9, after V lost 0 bases and J lost 4 bases. CDR3 length: 18 residues. Germline CDR1 SGHTA, CDR2 FQGTGA. The CDR3 reads CASSLTGDRGRLIETQYF. In DNA, the CDR3 is TGTGCCAGCAGCTTAACTGGGGACAGGGGGCGTTTGATAGAGACCCAGTACTTC.

V gene TRBV5-4 combines with J gene TRBJ2-3; D gene unclear. From germline, CDR1 is SGHNT and CDR2 YYREEE (reference sequence). CDR3 size: 14 residues. Trimming took off 0 bases at V and 0 bases at J, with 5 bases between the two ends. CDR3 nucleotide sequence: TGTGCCAGCAGCTTGGAGCCTAGCACAGATACGCAGTATTTT. Its translation is CASSLEPSTDTQYF.

This sequence joins TRBV5-1 and TRBJ2-7, with TRBD1 matching 8 bases. Unmatched junction bases numbered 11, after V lost 5 bases and J lost 4 bases. The CDR3 runs 15 residues. CDR1 is SGHRS, CDR2 YFSETQ, per germline. The CDR3 DNA sequence: TGCGCCAGCAGTCTTGGGCAGGGGGCTTTGTACGAGCAGTACTTC. Protein product: CASSLGQGALYEQYF.

V is TRBV7-2 and J is TRBJ2-7, with TRBD2 identical over 10 bases. Per the germline V gene, CDR1 is SGHTA and CDR2 is FQGNSA. The CDR3 sequence is 15 residues long. Losses at the gene ends were 1 base for V and 4 bases for J; bases not matched to a gene: 4. The CDR3 region is CASSLDPGLAYEQYF. The CDR3 nucleotides read TGTGCCAGCAGCTTAGACCCGGGACTAGCGTACGAGCAGTACTTC.